This T cell receptor beta chain was recovered during a study of response to subunit inactivated influenza vaccine. In TCRdb, the RT-PCR reads were re-called with MiXCR into one record per CDR3 protein. The table records 650,000 or so distinct CDR3 sequences, less than 15% of them present only once. The junction had 7 bases not matched to a gene; V was cut back by 8 bases and J by 1 base. The germline V gene encodes CDR1 SGHVS and CDR2 FNYEAQ. The length of the CDR3 is 14 residues. The chain recombines TRBV7-6 with TRBJ2-5; 7 nucleotides agree with TRBD1. This TCR was sampled from a man aged 50 to 59 who received an inactivated influenza vaccine. The starting material was PBMCs from blood, obtained approximately 15 days before vaccination. This CDR3 reads CASGSGQIQETQYF. The CDR3 DNA sequence: TGTGCCAGCGGGTCGGGACAGATCCAAGAGACCCAGTACTTC.